This T cell receptor (beta chain) was sequenced for a study of blood T cell repertoires in COVID-19. At the level of the study: Samples of COVID-19 (acute and convalescent) were obtained from the United States, Italy and Spain. Nucleic acid was either cDNA or gDNA, and it came from T cells, B-cell-depleted T cells, or PBMCs.

The CDR3 runs 15 residues. The germline CDR1 and CDR2 sequences are LNHDA and SQIVND (reference sequence). The ends lost 2 bases at V and 8 bases at J; junction bases unmatched: 9. As originally analysed: Reference gene primer amplification yielded estimated nucleated cell counts. TCRdb's copy holds only in-frame clones and misses some; the assay was immunoSEQ multiplex PCR. V, J and clone size were drawn from that table, and D and trimming were deduced from the DNA. This table holds about 300,000 clones, 86% found once. The chain couples TRBV19 to TRBJ1-5; TRBD1 matches at 7 bases. Material for sequencing was peripheral blood. The source of this sequence is a woman between 45 and 65 years old with acute or convalescent COVID-19. The CDR3 spells CASSIRVEGAKPQHF. CDR3 nucleotides: TGTGCCAGTAGTATAAGGGTTGAGGGGGCTAAGCCCCAGCATTTT.